The clone carrying this T cell receptor beta chain appeared a single time. What it binds is not known. This record comes from a study of identical twins. Germline V lookup: CDR1 SGHVS, CDR2 FQNEAQ. CDR3 size: 14 residues. After removal of 5 bases from V and 8 bases from J, the junction contained 7 bases not matched to a gene. Everyone who donated was a healthy Caucasian. Overall study findings and caveats: Model-predicted out-of-frame TCR alpha sharing fell below observed values in monozygotic twins. Analyses based on zero insertions could be partly confounded by invariant MAIT and iNKT cells.

From the 5' RACE reads, TCRdb called clonotypes with MiXCR, one entry per CDR3 protein. This sample has about 890,000 distinct CDR3 sequences; around 12% occur once, and the top ten carry 1.5% to 2%. The same data also went into a second study, on yellow fever vaccine responses in identical twins. That investigation notes: Twins' vaccine T cell response reportedly gave the appearance of partial convergence and partial personalization.

This sequence originates from a woman in her late teens or twenties in good health. The genes are TRBV7-8 and TRBJ2-1; 9 nucleotides align to TRBD2. Sequencing used PBMCs. The CDR3 is CASSPREGHDEQFF. The CDR3 DNA follows: TGTGCCAGCAGCCCGCGGGAGGGCCACGATGAGCAGTTCTTC.